The text below deals with one T cell receptor beta chain. The antigen is not known. The record originates from a study of Graves' ophthalmopathy and Graves' hyperthyroidism. Whole-study results and caveats: With almost 90% sensitivity and less than 83% specificity, a 13-signature model separated ophthalmopathy from stable hyperthyroidism.

The germline V gene has CDR1 SEHNR and CDR2 FQNEAQ (reference sequence). There are 12 residues in the CDR3. V lost 5 bases and J lost 9, with 8 bases in between. For repertoire sequencing, the TCR beta CDR3 regions were amplified from RNA transcripts. Amplification began with first-round RT-PCR using HTBI primers, then second-round multiplex PCR was performed. TCRdb redid the calling of the multiplex PCR reads with MiXCR, one entry per CDR3 protein. The repertoire has almost 750,000 distinct CDR3 sequences, approximately 40% of them found once; the top ten carry 44%. If patients had other autoimmune diseases, uncontrolled infections, pregnancy or lactation, they were excluded. Reliance was placed on clinical symptoms, serum thyroxine, TRAb, thyroid ultrasound and orbital computed tomography for diagnosis. PBMCs were isolated by Ficoll-Paque density gradient centrifugation, using approximately 10 ml of fresh peripheral blood as the starting material.

This chain connects TRBV7-9 to TRBJ1-6; a weak D match, TRBD1 (5 bases). The clonotype comes from an adult man with Graves' ophthalmopathy. Sample: peripheral blood. The CDR3 DNA is TGTGCCAGCAGCAGGGGTTCTTCACCCCTCCACTTT. Translation gives CASSRGSSPLHF.